The sequence of this T cell receptor beta chain was determined in a study of early T cells in non-severe SARS-CoV-2 infection. The TCR library protocol attached unique molecular identifiers to the individual cDNA molecules. MiXCR, run by TCRdb on the 5' RACE reads, gives a single entry per CDR3 protein. The sample includes about 67,000 distinct CDR3 sequences, roughly 12% of them seen just once. This clonotype showed up many times. The sample taken for sequencing was whole blood. The sequence came from an adult who was a healthcare worker with PCR-confirmed SARS-CoV-2 infection or an uninfected control (not recorded which).

CDR3 loop: CASSSGQSYEQYF. The CDR3 region has the DNA TGTGCCAGCAGTTCGGGACAGTCCTACGAGCAGTACTTC. The chain joins TRBV19 to TRBJ2-7; TRBD1 matches at 7 bases. J gave up 1 base and V 9 bases, and 6 bases lay outside the gene matches. The germline gives CDR1 LNHDA, CDR2 SQIVND (reference sequence). The CDR3 runs 13 residues.